The following is a TCR beta chain sequence with its context. What it recognizes is unknown. Deep level was the assay's run setting. Every immunoSEQ plate was one replicate of a subset's evenly spread DNA. Assay: immunoSEQ multiplex PCR; the TCRdb copy retains only in-frame clones and omits some. The sample yields more than 2 million clones, approximately 95% seen once. It was CD45RO-negative cells, positively selected for CCR7, that made up naive CD8 cells, with terminally differentiated effector memory CD45RA+ cells excluded. These data are taken from a study of shared clonotypes between healthy human individuals. Study conclusions and caveats: Naive CD4 clonotype sharing across a few donors was around 5%. Large depth notwithstanding, sorted-subset sequencing proved incomplete by rarefaction.

CDR1 and CDR2 from the germline V gene are DFQATT and SNEGSKA (reference sequence). The CDR3 covers 11 residues. V dropped 8 bases and J dropped 4 bases, with 10 bases sitting between them. The chain carries TRBV20-1 and TRBJ2-3; D is uncertain. The clonotype originates from a man younger than 35 in good health. Material for sequencing was naive CD8+ T cells sorted from blood. Here the CDR3 reads CSPDPSDTQYF. CDR3 bases: TGCAGTCCTGACCCATCAGATACGCAGTATTTT.